The 16 T cell receptor beta chains in this list originate from one sample, sequenced in a study of T cell repertoires in cytomegalovirus infection. Antigens of these TCRs are unknown. TCRdb re-derived calls from the reads in MiXCR, one entry per CDR3 protein. Of hundreds of thousands of distinct CDR3 sequences in the sample, 32% were seen once. The sequencing used cultured CD8+ T cells from PBMCs, collected from culture after CMV antigen stimulation. The receptors shown here come from a human donor in good health (CMV status not recorded). Some clones in this sample may be carry-over from other donors' samples.

This chain uses TRBV5-6 with TRBJ1-6; D not certain. Germline V gives CDR1 SGHDT, CDR2 YYEEEE. V was pared by 4 bases and J by 7 bases, with 12 bases between. This CDR3 comprises 14 residues. The CDR3 reads CASSAQKWNSPLHF. CDR3 nucleotide sequence: TGTGCCAGCAGCGCGCAAAAATGGAATTCACCCCTCCACTTT.

The J gene is TRBJ1-2, the V gene TRBV7-9; D is uncertain. Germline V gene data show CDR1 as SEHNR and CDR2 as FQNEAQ (reference sequence). The CDR3 covers 13 residues. Trimming took 7 bases from V and 3 from J, leaving 12 bases between them. The CDR3 spells CASNGWEDYGYTF. The CDR3 DNA reads TGTGCCAGCAACGGATGGGAGGACTATGGCTACACCTTC.

The chain combines TRBV7-9 with TRBJ1-3; 8 nucleotides agree with TRBD1. CDR1 and CDR2 from the germline V gene are SEHNR and FQNEAQ (reference sequence). V gave up 4 bases and J gave up 0 bases; unmatched junction bases: 5. The CDR3 extends over 16 amino acids. CDR3 in amino acids: CASSSDRASSGNTIYF. For the CDR3, the DNA is TGTGCCAGCAGCTCGGACAGGGCAAGCTCTGGAAACACCATATATTTT.

The rearrangement joins TRBV6-2 or TRBV6-3 to TRBJ2-7; unclear D gene. The V gene's germline CDR1 is MNHEY and CDR2 SVGEGT. CDR3 size: 15 residues. Written as DNA, the CDR3 is TGTGTCAGCAGTTACTCCCTCCCCCGAATCTACGAGCAGTACGTC. It codes for CVSSYSLPRIYEQYV.

This clonotype has more than one count but fewer than ten. This chain joins TRBV7-9 and TRBJ2-7; 9 nucleotides agree with TRBD2. The CDR3 spans 16 residues. J was trimmed by 1 base and V by 1 base; bases with no gene match: 5. In germline, CDR1 is SEHNR, CDR2 FQNEAQ (reference sequence). The CDR3 DNA reads TGTGCCAGCAGCTTAGTTAGCGGGGGCGGGTCCTACGAGCAGTACTTC. Amino acids: CASSLVSGGGSYEQYF.

This clonotype came up many times. The chain links TRBV5-6 to TRBJ2-2; D is possibly TRBD1 (5 bases). V dropped 4 bases and J dropped 6 bases, with 13 bases sitting between them. CDR3 length: 14 amino acids. Germline values: CDR1 SGHDT, CDR2 YYEEEE. CDR3 nucleotides: TGTGCCAGCAGCCCGGTTGGGGCGGCCGGGGAGCTGTTTTTT. This codes for CASSPVGAAGELFF.

This rearrangement joins TRBV6-5 to TRBJ1-2; TRBD1 matches 9 bases. The trim removed 6 bases at V and 1 base at J, leaving 3 bases unmatched. The CDR3 has 14 residues. The germline V gene encodes CDR1 MNHEY and CDR2 SVGAGI. The CDR3 sequence is CASRDRGVNYGYTF. The CDR3 DNA reads as TGTGCCAGCAGAGACAGGGGGGTTAACTATGGCTACACCTTC.

This clonotype has ten or more counts. The chain has TRBV7-2 and TRBJ1-1; D is undetermined. CDR1 is SGHTA and CDR2 is FQGNSA in the germline V gene. The length of the CDR3 is 14 residues. Trimming left V 3 bases short and J 4 bases short, with 12 bases between. The CDR3, as DNA: TGTGCCAGCAGCTTCTCCCGGCGGGCCACTGAAGCTTTCTTT. Translation: CASSFSRRATEAFF.

The rearrangement links TRBV7-6 to TRBJ1-4; D gene ambiguous. Germline V CDR1 and CDR2: SGHVS, FNYEAQ. This CDR3 contains 17 residues. Between the trimmed V and J ends, which lost 1 base and 5 bases, there was a span of 17 bases. The CDR3: CASSLGARGQSNEKLFF. The CDR3 DNA reads as TGTGCCAGCAGCTTAGGTGCTCGGGGTCAGAGCAATGAAAAACTGTTTTTT.

This clonotype was picked up many times. This chain connects TRBV7-2 to TRBJ2-7; D not resolved. V was clipped by 5 bases and J by 0 bases, with 14 bases between them. Germline-derived CDR1 and CDR2 are SGHTA and FQGNSA. The CDR3 contains 15 residues. The CDR3 DNA reads as TGTGCCAGCAGCCAAAACTCCCATAGCTCCTACGAGCAGTACTTC. Protein product: CASSQNSHSSYEQYF. Together with reference TRBV7-2 and TRBJ2-7, the CDR3 gives the full variable domain: GAGVSQSPSNKVTEKGKDVELRCDPISGHTALYWYRQSLGQGLEFLIYFQGNSAPDKSGLPSDRFSAERTGGSVSTLTIQRTQQEDSAVYLCASSQNSHSSYEQYFGPGTRLTVT.

This clonotype was observed a few times. J is TRBJ1-1 and V is TRBV12-3 or TRBV12-4; TRBD1 matches at 8 bases. V was clipped by 7 bases and J by 0 bases; unmatched bases: 4. The CDR3 runs to 14 residues. CDR3 nucleotides: TGTGCCAGCACCTGGACAGGGATGAACACTGAAGCTTTCTTT. It encodes CASTWTGMNTEAFF.

This clonotype occurred a few times. The rearrangement uses TRBV4-1 and TRBJ2-2; either TRBD1 or TRBD2 may supply D (5 bases each). V gave up 0 bases and J gave up 7 bases, with 9 bases separating them. Per germline, CDR1 MGHRA and CDR2 YSYEKL. CDR3 size: 14 residues. The CDR3: CASSQDEGFGELFF. Here the CDR3 DNA reads TGCGCCAGCAGCCAAGATGAGGGGTTCGGGGAGCTGTTTTTT.

This clonotype was seen only a few times. The V and J genes are TRBV9 and TRBJ2-3; D may be TRBD2 (6 bases). Per the germline V gene, CDR1 is SGDLS and CDR2 is YYNGEE. V lost 1 base to trimming and J lost 4 bases, with 16 bases between them. The CDR3 sequence is 16 residues long. The CDR3 protein is CASSVTGGKPADTQYF. The CDR3 DNA sequence: TGTGCCAGCAGCGTAACCGGGGGTAAGCCTGCAGATACGCAGTATTTT.

This clonotype was observed a handful of times. The rearrangement uses TRBV7-6 and TRBJ1-2, with D uncertain. Germline CDR1 reads SGHVS; CDR2 reads FNYEAQ. The CDR3 totals 13 residues. The V end was cut by 8 bases, the J end by 7 bases, with 17 bases between. The CDR3 DNA sequence: TGTGCCAGCTGTCAGACGAGTTGTGTTGGCTACACCTTC. This codes for CASCQTSCVGYTF.

V usage is TRBV6-5 and J usage is TRBJ2-3; 13 nucleotides agree with TRBD2. The CDR3 runs to 17 residues. Germline V gene lookup returns CDR1 MNHEY and CDR2 SVGAGI. Germline trimming cut 2 bases from V and 4 bases from J; bases unmatched to any gene: 6. The CDR3 loop is CASSYTSGLAGSDTQYF. The CDR3 DNA is TGTGCCAGCAGTTACACATCGGGACTAGCGGGGTCAGATACGCAGTATTTT.

The V and J genes are TRBV27 and TRBJ2-3, with D unresolved. The CDR3 is 14 amino acids. The V and J ends lost 3 bases and 3 bases respectively, with 10 bases between them. Germline CDR1 is MNHEY and CDR2 is SMNVEV (reference sequence). The CDR3 DNA sequence: TGTGCCAGCAGTTTTCAGACTCTTACAGATACGCAGTATTTT. Its protein product is CASSFQTLTDTQYF.